The rows below give T cell receptor beta chains drawn from one sample of a study of blood T cell repertoires in COVID-19. Sequencing was performed with immunoSEQ multiplex PCR; in TCRdb, only in-frame clones are kept and a portion is missing. This table holds 9,000 to 15,000 clones, around 83% found once. Sequences were obtained from peripheral blood. The receptors were sampled from a human donor in a cohort sampled during active COVID-19. Both conserved end residues are part of each CDR3. Size is stated for part of the rows, as once, few or many counts, or as a class when the clone is expanded.

TRBV7-8	TRBJ1-5	few	CASSLNGGARRNQPQHF
TRBV19	TRBJ2-1	-	CASAADRPSNNEQFF
TRBV5-4	TRBJ2-5	few	CASSNRLAGGETQYF
TRBV6-2/TRBV6-3	TRBJ2-5	-	CASSRDTRGETQYF
TRBV9	TRBJ1-1	-	CASSVVSGGHTEAFF
TRBV28	TRBJ1-2	-	CASSPRGGGNLYYGYTF
TRBV5-1	TRBJ2-7	once	CASSGGQSDTEQYF
TRBV2	TRBJ2-5	-	CATTPSLLEAPGETQYF
TRBV6-2/TRBV6-3	TRBJ2-3	-	CASSYSPTRELTDTQYF
TRBV6-5	TRBJ1-4	-	CASSYLQGAREKLFF
TRBV6-2/TRBV6-3	TRBJ2-3	few	CASSFSSGGGDTQYF
TRBV5-4	TRBJ2-7	-	CASSLGLAGKSSYEQYF
TRBV11-3	TRBJ1-3	-	CASSRTGTGNTIYF
TRBV5-1	TRBJ2-4	-	CASSLAAENIQYF
TRBV18	TRBJ2-7	once	CASSLLTPGTGRYEQYF
TRBV28	TRBJ2-7	-	CASSPFWDSSYEQYF
TRBV19	TRBJ1-1	few	CASSKNDRELAEAFF
TRBV6-6	TRBJ2-7	-	CASRSLEGSSYEQYF
TRBV28	TRBJ2-2	-	CAGGREGTGELFF
TRBV7-9	TRBJ1-1	-	CASSQRTGFGPEAFF
TRBV6-6	TRBJ1-1	-	CASSSGEDTEAFF
TRBV7-2	TRBJ2-4	-	CASSPTGALAKNIQYF
TRBV30	TRBJ1-1	-	CAWRAGSYNTEAFF
TRBV6-5	TRBJ2-3	-	CASRRGSLTDTQYF
TRBV28	TRBJ2-7	-	CASRAGGAYYEQYF
TRBV10-3	TRBJ2-7	-	CAISAVGGRYEQYF
TRBV20-1	TRBJ2-7	-	CSASPLGGTGEYEQYF
TRBV3-1/TRBV3-2	TRBJ1-1	once	CASSQGRGHTEAFF
TRBV11-2	TRBJ2-7	-	CASSLDYSYEQYF
TRBV29-1	TRBJ1-2	-	CSVELGNDYGYTF
TRBV7-9	TRBJ2-2	-	CASSLAGRGDTGELFF